This T cell receptor (beta chain) came from a study of blood T cells in healthy people across ages. In the study overall: About one barcoded TCR beta cDNA was captured per two T cells. Study conclusions and caveats: As age increased, TCR beta diversity per million T cells fell in a roughly linear fashion.

Extraction yielded at least 6 micrograms of total RNA per sample. V was trimmed by 3 bases and J by 7 bases, leaving 18 bases between them. The CDR3 consists of 15 residues. The germline V gene has CDR1 SGHTA and CDR2 FQGNSA. The table lists this clonotype with a few counts. Its antigen is unidentified. The use of a sample-barcoded 5' primer and a J-beta primer mix characterized a second PCR of about 7 to 12 cycles. MiXCR, run by TCRdb on the 5' RACE reads, gives a single entry per CDR3 protein. This sample has 540,000 or so distinct CDR3 sequences; 40% to 55% occur once, and the top ten carry approximately 23%.

The sequenced material came from blood. This chain joins TRBV7-2 and TRBJ2-5; tentative D call: TRBD2 (6 bases). This sequence originates from a man aged 80 or over in good health. This chain's CDR3 is CASSLERRAGGTQYF. The DNA for the CDR3 is TGTGCCAGCAGCTTGGAAAGGAGGGCGGGTGGGACCCAGTACTTC.